This TCR beta chain was sequenced in a study of somatic mutations in cytotoxic T cells in rheumatoid arthritis. Data came from immunoSEQ multiplex PCR; TCRdb stores just in-frame clones and leaves some out. In the table there are 15,000 to 20,000 clones, 82% of which are singletons. Germline loops: CDR1 LNHDA, CDR2 SQIVND (reference sequence). The V end lost 1 base, the J end lost 0 bases, and 10 bases lay between the germline ends. There are 16 residues in the CDR3. Study-wide points: Antigens bound by the expanded CD8+ clones were not identified. Significant differences in CD8+ T-cell clonality were not found between rheumatoid arthritis patients and healthy controls (age-matched). For patients with rheumatoid arthritis, CD8+ clonality went up with age, while healthy controls showed no such change.

A note on this clone: Its antigen is unknown.

The sequence derives from a woman aged 45-60 years with rheumatoid arthritis. The chain uses TRBV19 and TRBJ1-5; no clear D gene. What was sequenced was CD8+ T cells sorted from blood. Here the CDR3 reads CASSIGPLYSNQPQHF. CDR3 bases: TGTGCCAGTAGTATAGGGCCACTGTATAGCAATCAGCCCCAGCATTTT.